A single sample is the source of the 12 T cell receptor beta chains below, sequenced in a study of T cell responses to AZD1222 COVID-19 vaccine. The repertoire was sequenced with immunoSEQ multiplex PCR; TCRdb's copy has only in-frame clones and lacks some. The repertoire holds approximately 110,000 clones, 80% to 95% seen once, with approximately 7.9% in the top ten. Source: peripheral blood, taken 28 days after the second AZD1222 dose. The receptors come from an adult who received the AZD1222 COVID-19 vaccine.

The chain has TRBV19 and TRBJ2-1; D possibly corresponds to TRBD1 (6 bases). Germline lookup yields CDR1 LNHDA and CDR2 SQIVND (reference sequence). Deletions cut 11 bases from V and 5 bases from J, with 16 bases between. The CDR3 is 13 amino acids. The CDR3 loop is CAGEQGPNNEQFF. In nucleotides, the CDR3 is TGTGCCGGGGAACAGGGTCCGAACAATGAGCAGTTCTTC.

This chain's CDR3 is CASSPSGVGGEKLFF. Here the CDR3 DNA reads TGTGCCAGCAGCCCATCGGGGGTCGGCGGTGAAAAACTGTTTTTT. The genes are TRBV14 and TRBJ1-4; possible D gene TRBD1, 5 bases. V was cut by 4 bases and J by 7 bases, with 16 bases left in between. CDR1 SGHDN and CDR2 FVKESK come from the germline V gene. CDR3 length equals 15 residues.

This clone was found once. The chain recombines TRBV5-1 with TRBJ2-3; D call uncertain. The CDR3 has 15 residues. V lost 4 bases and J lost 2, with 14 bases in between. Germline CDR1 reads SGHRS; CDR2 reads YFSETQ. CDR3 in DNA: TGCGCCAGCAGCGAAGAAGGGTTATCCACAGATACGCAGTATTTT. Translating it yields CASSEEGLSTDTQYF. Full variable domain (missing parts from reference TRBV5-1 and TRBJ2-3): KAGVTQTPRYLIKTRGQQVTLSCSPISGHRSVSWYQQTPGQGLQFLFEYFSETQRNKGNFPGRFSGRQFSNSRSEMNVSTLELGDSALYLCASSEEGLSTDTQYFGPGTRLTVL.

This chain uses TRBV6-5 with TRBJ1-5; D possibly corresponds to TRBD1 (5 bases). The CDR3 runs 15 residues. Trimming took off 0 bases at V and 2 bases at J, with 8 bases between the two ends. Germline lookup yields CDR1 MNHEY and CDR2 SVGAGI. In nucleotides, the CDR3 is TGTGCCAGCAGTTACTCGGGGGGGGGCAATCAGCCCCAGCATTTT. Translating it yields CASSYSGGGNQPQHF.

The J gene is TRBJ1-2, the V gene TRBV12-3 or TRBV12-4; D not certain. This CDR3 comprises 13 residues. The V end lost 5 bases, the J end lost 4 bases, and 11 bases lay between the germline ends. CDR3 sequence reads: CASSLARAYGYTF. CDR3 bases: TGTGCCAGCAGTCTTGCAAGGGCCTATGGCTACACCTTC.

The V and J genes are TRBV11-3 and TRBJ1-2; 7 nucleotides align to TRBD1. The CDR3 spans 12 residues. The V and J ends lost 9 bases and 6 bases, in that order; junction bases with no gene match: 7. CDR1 SGHNT and CDR2 YENEEA come from the germline V gene. The CDR3 reads CARDREGNGYTF. In DNA form, the CDR3 reads TGTGCCAGAGACAGGGAAGGAAATGGCTACACCTTC.

V is TRBV20-1 and J is TRBJ1-1, with no clear D. The CDR3 covers 11 residues. Germline values: CDR1 DFQATT, CDR2 SNEGSKA (reference sequence). V was pared by 1 base and J by 11 bases, with 11 bases between. The CDR3: CSARGGADAFF. The CDR3 region has the DNA TGCAGTGCTAGAGGGGGTGCAGATGCTTTCTTT.

The chain is built from TRBV21-1 and TRBJ1-3. TRBV21-1 is a known pseudogene. CDR3 length equals 16 residues. CDR3 in amino acids: CASLLGGINSGNTIYF. The DNA for the CDR3 is TGTGCCAGCCTCCTTGGGGGAATCAACTCTGGAAACACCATATATTTT.

This clone was recorded a few times. This chain joins TRBV4-2 and TRBJ2-7, with 7 bases aligning to TRBD2. CDR3 length: 15 amino acids. Germline CDR1 reads LGHNA; CDR2 reads YNFKEQ. V lost 0 bases and J lost 2; bases outside the gene matches: 4. The CDR3: CASSQDSGGPYEQYF. In DNA form, the CDR3 reads TGTGCCAGCAGCCAAGACTCGGGGGGTCCCTACGAGCAGTACTTC.

The rearrangement links TRBV7-9 to TRBJ2-1; 13 bases line up with TRBD2. Germline CDR1 SEHNR, CDR2 FQNEAQ (reference sequence). The V segment lost 1 base and the J segment 3 bases; nucleotides outside the gene matches: 0. CDR3 length equals 16 residues. The CDR3 sequence is CASSLGLAGGYNEQFF. CDR3 coding DNA: TGTGCCAGCAGCTTAGGACTAGCGGGGGGCTACAATGAGCAGTTCTTC.

The chain uses TRBV28 and TRBJ2-1; D is tentatively TRBD1 or TRBD2 (5 bases each). Trimming took 7 bases from V and 0 from J, leaving 10 bases between them. CDR3 length equals 14 residues. Germline V gene data show CDR1 as MDHEN and CDR2 as SYDVKM. CDR3 in amino acids: CASNEGSSYNEQFF. DNA of the CDR3: TGTGCCAGCAACGAGGGGTCCTCCTACAATGAGCAGTTCTTC. The full variable domain, its missing parts supplied by reference TRBV28 and TRBJ2-1, is DVKVTQSSRYLVKRTGEKVFLECVQDMDHENMFWYRQDPGLGLRLIYFSYDVKMKEKGDIPEGYSVSREKKERFSLILESASTNQTSMYLCASNEGSSYNEQFFGPGTRLTVL.

The chain is built from TRBV28 and TRBJ1-4, with a possible D match to TRBD1 (6 bases). With 6 bases removed from V and 4 bases from J, the gap between germline ends came to 15 bases. The CDR3 contains 15 residues. Per germline, CDR1 MDHEN and CDR2 SYDVKM. CDR3: CASSPQGMGNEKLFF. In DNA form, the CDR3 reads TGTGCCAGCAGCCCCCAGGGGATGGGTAATGAAAAACTGTTTTTT. Combining the CDR3 with reference TRBV28 and TRBJ1-4 gives the whole variable domain DVKVTQSSRYLVKRTGEKVFLECVQDMDHENMFWYRQDPGLGLRLIYFSYDVKMKEKGDIPEGYSVSREKKERFSLILESASTNQTSMYLCASSPQGMGNEKLFFGSGTQLSVL.